Described below is a single TCR beta chain sequence and its context. TCRdb keeps only in-frame clones here, not all; method: immunoSEQ multiplex PCR. The sample has more than 150,000 clones; about 90% are singletons. These data originate in a study of control samples from healthy donors and cancer patients. V was clipped by 6 bases and J by 0 bases; unmatched bases: 8. The CDR3 has 15 residues. Per the germline V gene, CDR1 is MDHEN and CDR2 is SYDVKM. The TCR sequence derives from a woman aged 30 to 39 in good health. What was sequenced was blood. The V gene is TRBV28, the J gene TRBJ2-7; 7 bases line up with TRBD2. CDR3 nucleotides: TGTGCCAGCAGCTTGGTAACTAGCGCCTCCTACGAGCAGTACTTC. Its translation is CASSLVTSASYEQYF.